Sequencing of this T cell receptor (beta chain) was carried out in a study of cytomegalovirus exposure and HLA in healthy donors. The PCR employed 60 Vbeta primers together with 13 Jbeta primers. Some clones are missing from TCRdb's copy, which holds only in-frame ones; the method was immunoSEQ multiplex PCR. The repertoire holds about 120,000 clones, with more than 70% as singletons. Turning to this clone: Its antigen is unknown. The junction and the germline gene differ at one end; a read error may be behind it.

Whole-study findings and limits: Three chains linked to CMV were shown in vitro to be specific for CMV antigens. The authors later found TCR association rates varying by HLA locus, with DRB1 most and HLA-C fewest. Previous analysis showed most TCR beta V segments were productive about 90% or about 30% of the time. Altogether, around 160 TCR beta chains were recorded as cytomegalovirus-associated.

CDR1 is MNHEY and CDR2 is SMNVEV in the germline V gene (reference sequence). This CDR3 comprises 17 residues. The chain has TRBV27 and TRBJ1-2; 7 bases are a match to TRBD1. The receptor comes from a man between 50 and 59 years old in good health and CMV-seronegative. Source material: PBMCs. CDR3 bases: TGTGCCAGCAGTCTCACCGGGACAGACTCTTTCCCCTACGGCTACCCCTTC. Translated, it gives CASSLTGTDSFPYGYPF.